The clone carrying this T cell receptor beta chain has just a few counts. A much larger clone sits a single nucleotide away, making a read error possible. The data were taken from a study of early T cells in non-severe SARS-CoV-2 infection. Via MiXCR, TCRdb re-called the 5' RACE reads, giving one row per CDR3 protein. The table records some 61,000 distinct CDR3 sequences, approximately 10% of them present only once. The germline V gene has CDR1 SGHRS and CDR2 YFSETQ. CDR3 length: 14 residues. Material: whole blood. The TCR originated in an adult who was a healthcare worker with PCR-confirmed SARS-CoV-2 infection or an uninfected control (not recorded which). This rearrangement joins TRBV5-1 to TRBJ1-1; 7 bases match TRBD1. In nucleotides, the CDR3 is TGCGTCAGCAGCTTGAGACAGGGGAACACTGAAGCTTTCTTT. Its protein is CVSSLRQGNTEAFF.